This T cell receptor beta chain was sequenced in a study of blood T cell repertoires in COVID-19. Data came from immunoSEQ multiplex PCR; TCRdb stores just in-frame clones and leaves some out. The sample has approximately 250,000 clones, over 65% seen once. CDR1 SGHTA and CDR2 FQGNSA come from the germline V gene. After removal of 1 base from V and 5 bases from J, the junction contained 2 bases not matched to a gene. The CDR3 is 16 residues long. Sequencing was done on a sample of peripheral blood. This TCR came from a man aged 55 to 70 who had recovered from COVID-19. This chain connects TRBV7-2 to TRBJ2-5; 15 nucleotides agree with TRBD2. CDR3 bases: TGTGCCAGCAGCTTAGGGACTAGCGGGAGGGTGGAGACCCAGTACTTC. Translation: CASSLGTSGRVETQYF. Using reference TRBV7-2 and TRBJ2-5 for the parts outside the CDR3, the full variable domain is GAGVSQSPSNKVTEKGKDVELRCDPISGHTALYWYRQSLGQGLEFLIYFQGNSAPDKSGLPSDRFSAERTGGSVSTLTIQRTQQEDSAVYLCASSLGTSGRVETQYFGPGTRLLVL.